The 10 T cell receptor beta chains given below trace back to one sample, sequenced in a study of CD8 T cells in ankylosing spondylitis (dated by TCRdb to about 2017). The library came from 5' RACE. TCRdb records Illumina HiSeq 2500 as the sequencer. TCRdb reanalyzed the raw reads on its own, using fastp at Q25 for trimming and MiXCR for clone calling, and kept in-frame beta chains. A single entry per CDR3 protein holds the most common genes and DNA from its merged rows. This sample has a few hundred thousand distinct CDR3 sequences in its table, and 20% to 25% of those were observed once. The ten largest clones add up to 13% of the sample. The sequencing sample was made of blood, either unsorted or a sorted T cell fraction (not recorded which). Receptors originate from a male donor with ankylosing spondylitis or in good health (not recorded which).

The chain employs TRBV25-1 and TRBJ1-3; no clear D gene. The ends were cut back, 2 bases at V and 4 bases at J, with 12 bases in the middle. This CDR3 is 15 amino acids long. From germline, CDR1 is MGHDK and CDR2 SYGVNS. The CDR3 loop is CASSEGVKGGNTIYF. The CDR3 DNA sequence: TGTGCCAGCAGTGAAGGAGTCAAAGGAGGAAACACCATATATTTT.

This chain joins TRBV5-1 and TRBJ2-2; no clear D. Between the trimmed V and J ends, which lost 2 bases and 1 base, there was a span of 9 bases. Looked up from germline, CDR1 is SGHRS and CDR2 is YFSETQ. The CDR3 runs 15 residues. Written as DNA, the CDR3 is TGCGCCAGCAGCTTTCCCGAACAGAACACCGGGGAGCTGTTTTTT. This sequence encodes CASSFPEQNTGELFF. Full variable domain (missing parts from reference TRBV5-1 and TRBJ2-2): KAGVTQTPRYLIKTRGQQVTLSCSPISGHRSVSWYQQTPGQGLQFLFEYFSETQRNKGNFPGRFSGRQFSNSRSEMNVSTLELGDSALYLCASSFPEQNTGELFFGEGSRLTVL.

This rearrangement joins TRBV11-2 to TRBJ2-3; D not resolved. V was cut by 6 bases and J by 4 bases, with 14 bases left in between. CDR1 is SGHAT and CDR2 is FQNNGV in the germline V gene. This CDR3 spans 14 amino acids. In DNA, the CDR3 is TGTGCCAGCAGGGTCGGTGGGCCGGCAGATACGCAGTATTTT. This sequence encodes CASRVGGPADTQYF.

There are a few counts of this clonotype. The chain couples TRBV20-1 to TRBJ1-2; no firm D call. V was trimmed by 0 bases and J by 4 bases, leaving 9 bases between them. CDR1 and CDR2 from the germline V gene are DFQATT and SNEGSKA (reference sequence). The CDR3 consists of 13 residues. This CDR3 is CSAREEASYGYTF. The CDR3 DNA reads TGCAGTGCTAGAGAGGAAGCCTCCTATGGCTACACCTTC.

CDR3: CASSEIARDTQYF. CDR3 nucleotides: TGTGCCAGCAGTGAAATAGCGCGAGATACGCAGTATTTT. V gene TRBV2 combines with J gene TRBJ2-3; perhaps TRBD2 as D (5 bases). From germline, CDR1 is SNHLY and CDR2 FYNNEI. V shed 2 bases and J shed 5 bases, with 8 bases lying between them. The CDR3 runs 13 residues. Full variable domain (remainder filled in from reference TRBV2 and TRBJ2-3): EPEVTQTPSHQVTQMGQEVILRCVPISNHLYFYWYRQILGQKVEFLVSFYNNEISEKSEIFDDQFSVERPDGSNFTLKIRSTKLEDSAMYFCASSEIARDTQYFGPGTRLTVL.

The chain links TRBV7-9 to TRBJ2-5, with D possibly being TRBD2 (5 bases). Trimming took 2 bases from V and 13 from J, leaving 14 bases between them. Germline V gives CDR1 SEHNR, CDR2 FQNEAQ (reference sequence). This CDR3 is built from 12 residues. The CDR3 coding sequence is TGTGCCAGCAGCTTATTAGCGATATCGCTGTACTTC. Translated: CASSLLAISLYF.

This clonotype was counted a few times. The chain carries TRBV28 and TRBJ2-7, with D perhaps given as TRBD1 or TRBD2 (5 bases each). This CDR3 spans 14 amino acids. CDR1 and CDR2 from the germline V gene are MDHEN and SYDVKM. Trimming left V 3 bases short and J 6 bases short, with 15 bases between. This CDR3 reads CASSLGRDPPEQYF. The DNA for the CDR3 is TGTGCCAGCAGTTTGGGCAGGGACCCACCCGAGCAGTACTTC. Looking up the rest from reference TRBV28 and TRBJ2-7 gives the full variable domain: DVKVTQSSRYLVKRTGEKVFLECVQDMDHENMFWYRQDPGLGLRLIYFSYDVKMKEKGDIPEGYSVSREKKERFSLILESASTNQTSMYLCASSLGRDPPEQYFGPGTRLTVT.

This clonotype was picked up a small number of times. This chain links TRBV15 with TRBJ2-2, with a possible D match to TRBD1 (5 bases). The CDR3 is made up of 18 amino acids. Germline lookup yields CDR1 LNHNV and CDR2 YYDKDF (reference sequence). Trimming pared 0 bases from V and 1 base from J, leaving 15 bases between. The CDR3 protein is CATSRDLKTALNTGELFF. Written as DNA, the CDR3 is TGTGCCACCAGCAGAGATTTGAAGACAGCTCTGAACACCGGGGAGCTGTTTTTT.

This clonotype was counted only a few times. V usage is TRBV10-3 and J usage is TRBJ2-3; D not resolved. Per the germline V gene, CDR1 is ENHRY and CDR2 is SYGVKD. This CDR3 comprises 14 residues. Trimming cost V 4 bases and J 0 bases, with 8 bases left between them. CDR3 sequence reads: CAISGVASTDTQYF. Here the CDR3 DNA reads TGTGCCATCAGTGGAGTAGCTAGCACAGATACGCAGTATTTT.

A single count supports this clonotype. The chain joins TRBV12-3 or TRBV12-4 to TRBJ2-4; possibly TRBD1 or TRBD2 for D (5 bases each). V lost 2 bases and J lost 0, with 8 bases in between. CDR3 size: 15 residues. The CDR3 reads CASSLRGPAKNIQYF. CDR3 DNA sequence: TGTGCCAGCAGTTTACGGGGACCAGCCAAAAACATTCAGTACTTC.